A single sample is the source of the 5 T cell receptor beta chains below, sequenced in a study of early T cells in non-severe SARS-CoV-2 infection. MiXCR was run by TCRdb on the 5' RACE reads, yielding one entry per CDR3 protein. The sample lists about 60,000 distinct CDR3 sequences, roughly 5.5% occurring once. The sample comprised whole blood. Receptors were obtained from an adult who was a healthcare worker with PCR-confirmed SARS-CoV-2 infection or an uninfected control (not recorded which).

This clonotype appeared a few times. CDR3 region: CASSNPTPKTGKNTEAFF. The CDR3 nucleotides read TGTGCCAGCAGTAACCCTACCCCTAAGACAGGGAAGAACACTGAAGCTTTCTTT. The chain is built from TRBV27 and TRBJ1-1, with 7 bases fitting TRBD1. V lost 5 bases, J lost 1 base, and 16 bases stayed unmatched. Germline loops: CDR1 MNHEY, CDR2 SMNVEV (reference sequence). CDR3 length: 18 amino acids.

This clonotype was seen more than once but under ten times. J is TRBJ1-1 and V is TRBV13, with D hard to call. Looked up from germline, CDR1 is PRHDT and CDR2 is FYEKMQ (reference sequence). The CDR3 extends over 15 amino acids. Trimming pared 0 bases from V and 3 bases from J, leaving 11 bases between. CDR3 amino acids: CASSLGGPGDTEAFF. Here the CDR3 DNA reads TGTGCCAGCAGCTTAGGAGGACCTGGGGACACTGAAGCTTTCTTT.

This clonotype was counted ten times or more. The V gene is TRBV12-3 or TRBV12-4, the J gene TRBJ2-1, with 7 positions matching TRBD1. Trimming cost V 5 bases and J 3 bases; bases outside gene matches: 1. This CDR3 contains 13 residues. CDR3 region: CASSGDSYNEQFF. CDR3 sequence (DNA): TGTGCCAGCAGTGGGGACAGCTACAATGAGCAGTTCTTC.

This clonotype has ten or more counts. V usage is TRBV10-3 and J usage is TRBJ2-5; D possibly uses TRBD1 or TRBD2 (5 bases each). CDR3 length equals 13 residues. The germline V and J ends were trimmed by 4 bases and 4 bases, with 10 bases remaining between them. Germline lookup yields CDR1 ENHRY and CDR2 SYGVKD. The CDR3 DNA reads as TGTGCCATCAGTGCAACGGGGCCAGAGACCCAGTACTTC. Translation gives CAISATGPETQYF.

This clonotype was detected many times. The rearrangement uses TRBV7-2 and TRBJ1-6; 7 positions agree with TRBD1. Trimming cost V 7 bases and J 3 bases; bases outside gene matches: 9. Germline CDR1 reads SGHTA; CDR2 reads FQGNSA. This CDR3 spans 16 amino acids. CDR3 region: CASTYTGTVYNSPLHF. CDR3 nucleotide sequence: TGTGCCAGCACCTACACCGGGACAGTCTATAATTCACCCCTCCACTTT.